This T cell receptor beta chain derives from a study of STAT5B mutations in CD4+ large granular lymphocyte leukemia. Broader study findings: Without putative leukemic clones, patient CD4-sorted repertoires remained more clonal than healthy CD4+ repertoires. Without HLA matching, higher CD4+ than CD8+ T-LGLL clonality could reflect small sample size.

The germline CDR1 and CDR2 sequences are SGHVS and FQNEAQ. V gave up 1 base and J gave up 4 bases, with 6 bases separating them. The CDR3 is 13 residues long. For this clone: Its antigen is not known.

Libraries were prepared by immunoSEQ multiplex PCR; TCRdb keeps only in-frame clonotypes and omits some of them. The table includes some 35,000 clones, roughly 76% detected once. J is TRBJ2-3 and V is TRBV7-8; perhaps TRBD1 as D (5 bases). Sequences were obtained from CD4+ T cells from blood buffy coats. The receptor's source is a human donor in good health. The CDR3 spells CASSLEGADTQYF. CDR3 nucleotide sequence: TGTGCCAGCAGCTTAGAAGGGGCAGATACGCAGTATTTT.